A selection of T cell receptor beta chains follows, all from one sample in a study of T cells in Graves' hyperthyroidism and ophthalmopathy. TCRdb called the multiplex PCR reads again in MiXCR, with one record for every CDR3 protein. The sample carries roughly 61,000 distinct CDR3 sequences, about 53% recorded once. The material sequenced was blood. These receptors were obtained from a woman in her fifties or sixties with Graves' ophthalmopathy. Each CDR3 is given with its conserved first and last residue. A D gene is named only where the DNA matches it firmly. Clone size is not always given. Where it is, it says once, few, many or a class for expanded clones.

V gene: TRBV10-3; D gene: TRBD1; clone size: .; J gene: TRBJ2-5; CDR3 protein: CAISGRQGRETQYF; CDR3 DNA: TGTGCCATCAGTGGAAGACAGGGACGAGAGACCCAGTACTTC
V gene: TRBV20-1; D gene: TRBD2; clone size: .; J gene: TRBJ2-7; CDR3 protein: CSATWTSGSLYEQYF; CDR3 DNA: TGCAGTGCTACCTGGACTAGCGGGAGTCTCTACGAGCAGTACTTC
V gene: TRBV25-1; D gene: TRBD2; clone size: .; J gene: TRBJ2-1; CDR3 protein: CASSRGLAANEQFF; CDR3 DNA: TGTGCCAGCAGTCGGGGACTAGCGGCCAATGAGCAGTTCTTC
V gene: TRBV20-1; D gene: TRBD1; clone size: many; J gene: TRBJ2-1; CDR3 protein: CSASKSGGPADEQFF; CDR3 DNA: TGCAGTGCTAGTAAATCAGGGGGTCCAGCGGATGAGCAGTTCTTC
V gene: TRBV20-1; D gene: .; clone size: many; J gene: TRBJ2-7; CDR3 protein: CSARVAGYEQYF; CDR3 DNA: TGCAGTGCTAGAGTGGCGGGGTACGAGCAGTACTTC
V gene: TRBV6-5; D gene: .; clone size: many; J gene: TRBJ2-1; CDR3 protein: CASSYSDSHNEQFF; CDR3 DNA: TGTGCCAGCAGTTACTCGGACAGTCACAATGAGCAGTTCTTC
V gene: TRBV10-1; D gene: .; clone size: .; J gene: TRBJ2-3; CDR3 protein: CASRKTRPADTQYF; CDR3 DNA: TGCGCCAGCAGAAAAACGCGACCCGCAGATACGCAGTATTTT
V gene: TRBV6-1; D gene: .; clone size: many; J gene: TRBJ1-5; CDR3 protein: CASSEVVVEPQHF; CDR3 DNA: TGTGCCAGCAGTGAAGTGGTGGTGGAGCCCCAGCATTTT
V gene: TRBV9; D gene: .; clone size: once; J gene: TRBJ2-1; CDR3 protein: CACSVRGRSYNGQFF; CDR3 DNA: TGTGCCTGCAGCGTCCGGGGCCGCTCCTACAATGGGCAGTTCTTC
V gene: TRBV14; D gene: TRBD1; clone size: .; J gene: TRBJ2-7; CDR3 protein: CASSQGTGIYEQYF; CDR3 DNA: TGTGCCAGCAGCCAAGGGACAGGGATATACGAGCAGTACTTC
V gene: TRBV24-1; D gene: .; clone size: few; J gene: TRBJ1-2; CDR3 protein: CATSDPSRSGALNYGYTF; CDR3 DNA: TGTGCCACCAGTGACCCCTCCCGATCCGGGGCCCTCAACTATGGCTACACCTTC
V gene: TRBV10-3; D gene: .; clone size: .; J gene: TRBJ1-5; CDR3 protein: CAISDQRTDFSNQPQHF; CDR3 DNA: TGTGCCATCAGTGACCAAAGGACGGACTTTAGCAATCAGCCCCAGCATTTT
V gene: TRBV20-1; D gene: TRBD1; clone size: .; J gene: TRBJ2-7; CDR3 protein: CSASLTGTGEQYF; CDR3 DNA: TGCAGTGCTAGCCTGACAGGGACGGGCGAGCAGTACTTC
V gene: TRBV6-2/TRBV6-3; D gene: .; clone size: many; J gene: TRBJ1-6; CDR3 protein: CASSTGATSSPLHF; CDR3 DNA: TGTGCCAGCAGTACCGGGGCAACCAGTTCACCCCTCCACTTT
V gene: TRBV9; D gene: .; clone size: .; J gene: TRBJ1-1; CDR3 protein: CASSPGGGAFF; CDR3 DNA: TGTGCCAGCAGCCCCGGTGGTGGGGCTTTCTTT
V gene: TRBV18; D gene: TRBD1; clone size: .; J gene: TRBJ1-1; CDR3 protein: CASSPQTGGTEAFF; CDR3 DNA: TGTGCCAGCTCACCACAAACAGGGGGCACTGAAGCTTTCTTT
V gene: TRBV2; D gene: TRBD1; clone size: once; J gene: TRBJ1-1; CDR3 protein: CASSERTGGARTEAFF; CDR3 DNA: TGTGCCAGCAGTGAGAGGACAGGGGGCGCGAGGACTGAAGCTTTCTTT
V gene: TRBV28; D gene: .; clone size: .; J gene: TRBJ1-3; CDR3 protein: CASSLEQAVNTIYF; CDR3 DNA: TGTGCCAGCAGTCTCGAACAGGCGGTGAACACCATATATTTT
V gene: TRBV2; D gene: .; clone size: .; J gene: TRBJ2-7; CDR3 protein: CASSESGFHEQYF; CDR3 DNA: TGTGCCAGCAGTGAAAGTGGGTTCCACGAGCAGTACTTC
V gene: TRBV6-4; D gene: .; clone size: many; J gene: TRBJ1-5; CDR3 protein: CASSEGRNQPQHF; CDR3 DNA: TGTGCCAGCAGTGAGGGACGGAATCAGCCCCAGCATTTT
V gene: TRBV29-1; D gene: .; clone size: few; J gene: TRBJ1-1; CDR3 protein: CSVVEYRDTEAFF; CDR3 DNA: TGCAGCGTTGTCGAGTACAGGGACACTGAAGCTTTCTTT
V gene: TRBV5-4; D gene: .; clone size: many; J gene: TRBJ1-5; CDR3 protein: CATRRLGSNQPQHF; CDR3 DNA: TGTGCCACCCGCCGCCTGGGGAGCAATCAGCCCCAGCATTTT
V gene: TRBV7-3; D gene: TRBD2; clone size: .; J gene: TRBJ2-3; CDR3 protein: CASSLSSGGRDTQYF; CDR3 DNA: TGTGCCAGCAGCCTTAGTAGCGGGGGTCGCGATACGCAGTATTTT
V gene: TRBV7-9; D gene: .; clone size: medium-sized; J gene: TRBJ1-4; CDR3 protein: CASSLSGVSDEKLFF; CDR3 DNA: TGTGCCAGCAGCTTATCGGGGGTGTCTGATGAAAAACTGTTTTTT
V gene: TRBV2; D gene: .; clone size: few; J gene: TRBJ2-1; CDR3 protein: CASSQKGPSGNNEQFF; CDR3 DNA: TGTGCCAGCAGTCAGAAGGGACCCTCGGGTAACAATGAGCAGTTCTTC
V gene: TRBV9; D gene: TRBD1; clone size: .; J gene: TRBJ2-7; CDR3 protein: CASSGDRAYEQYF; CDR3 DNA: TGTGCCAGCAGCGGGGACAGGGCGTACGAGCAGTACTTC
V gene: TRBV20-1; D gene: .; clone size: .; J gene: TRBJ1-1; CDR3 protein: CSARDYRAGEAFF; CDR3 DNA: TGCAGTGCTAGAGACTATCGGGCAGGGGAAGCTTTCTTT
V gene: TRBV20-1; D gene: TRBD1; clone size: .; J gene: TRBJ2-1; CDR3 protein: CSARTHGQGSNSYNEQFF; CDR3 DNA: TGCAGTGCTAGAACCCACGGACAGGGATCAAACTCCTACAATGAGCAGTTCTTC
V gene: TRBV11-1; D gene: TRBD1; clone size: .; J gene: TRBJ1-1; CDR3 protein: CASSVYRTGNTEAFF; CDR3 DNA: TGTGCCAGCAGCGTCTACAGGACAGGGAACACTGAAGCTTTCTTT
V gene: TRBV27; D gene: .; clone size: many; J gene: TRBJ2-5; CDR3 protein: CATKPTGFWTQYF; CDR3 DNA: TGTGCCACCAAACCAACGGGGTTTTGGACCCAGTACTTC
V gene: TRBV24-1; D gene: TRBD1; clone size: .; J gene: TRBJ1-2; CDR3 protein: CAQRQGMGYTF; CDR3 DNA: TGTGCTCAGCGACAGGGTATGGGCTACACCTTC
V gene: TRBV7-3; D gene: TRBD1; clone size: .; J gene: TRBJ2-3; CDR3 protein: CASSSTGAGADTQYF; CDR3 DNA: TGTGCCAGCAGCTCGACAGGGGCGGGCGCTGATACGCAGTATTTT
V gene: TRBV9; D gene: TRBD1; clone size: .; J gene: TRBJ1-1; CDR3 protein: CVSSPGGRGDTEAFF; CDR3 DNA: TGTGTCAGCAGCCCAGGGGGAAGGGGGGACACCGAAGCTTTCTTT
V gene: TRBV24-1; D gene: TRBD1; clone size: .; J gene: TRBJ2-5; CDR3 protein: CATSPGTGDQETQYF; CDR3 DNA: TGTGCCACCAGTCCCGGGACAGGGGACCAAGAGACCCAGTACTTC
V gene: TRBV2; D gene: TRBD2; clone size: .; J gene: TRBJ2-7; CDR3 protein: CAAQGLAGVEQYF; CDR3 DNA: TGTGCTGCGCAGGGACTAGCGGGAGTCGAGCAGTACTTC
V gene: TRBV20-1; D gene: .; clone size: .; J gene: TRBJ2-5; CDR3 protein: CSAATRQGGQETQYF; CDR3 DNA: TGCAGTGCCGCTACCAGGCAGGGGGGACAAGAGACCCAGTACTTC
V gene: TRBV2; D gene: .; clone size: many; J gene: TRBJ2-1; CDR3 protein: CASSPNDRFYNEQFF; CDR3 DNA: TGTGCCAGCAGCCCTAATGACAGGTTTTACAATGAGCAGTTCTTC
V gene: TRBV28; D gene: .; clone size: many; J gene: TRBJ1-5; CDR3 protein: CASSFLGGGEQPQHF; CDR3 DNA: TGTGCCAGCAGTTTTCTCGGGGGGGGCGAACAGCCCCAGCATTTT
V gene: TRBV9; D gene: TRBD2; clone size: .; J gene: TRBJ2-1; CDR3 protein: CASSVGSGGADNEQFF; CDR3 DNA: TGTGCCAGCAGCGTAGGTAGCGGGGGGGCCGACAATGAGCAGTTCTTC
V gene: TRBV9; D gene: .; clone size: .; J gene: TRBJ1-2; CDR3 protein: CASSVGGNGNTF; CDR3 DNA: TGTGCCAGCAGCGTAGGGGGAAATGGAAACACCTTC